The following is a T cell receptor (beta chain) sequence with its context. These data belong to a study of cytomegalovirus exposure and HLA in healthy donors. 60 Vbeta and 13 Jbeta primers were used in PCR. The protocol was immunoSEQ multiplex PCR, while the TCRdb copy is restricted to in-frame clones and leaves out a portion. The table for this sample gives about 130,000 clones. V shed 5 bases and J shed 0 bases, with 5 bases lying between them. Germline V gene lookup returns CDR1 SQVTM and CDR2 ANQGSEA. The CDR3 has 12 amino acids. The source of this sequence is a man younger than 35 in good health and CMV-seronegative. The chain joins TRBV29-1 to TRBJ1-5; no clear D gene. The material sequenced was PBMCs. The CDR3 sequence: CSVNFSNQPQHF. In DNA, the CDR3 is TGCAGCGTTAACTTTAGCAATCAGCCCCAGCATTTT.